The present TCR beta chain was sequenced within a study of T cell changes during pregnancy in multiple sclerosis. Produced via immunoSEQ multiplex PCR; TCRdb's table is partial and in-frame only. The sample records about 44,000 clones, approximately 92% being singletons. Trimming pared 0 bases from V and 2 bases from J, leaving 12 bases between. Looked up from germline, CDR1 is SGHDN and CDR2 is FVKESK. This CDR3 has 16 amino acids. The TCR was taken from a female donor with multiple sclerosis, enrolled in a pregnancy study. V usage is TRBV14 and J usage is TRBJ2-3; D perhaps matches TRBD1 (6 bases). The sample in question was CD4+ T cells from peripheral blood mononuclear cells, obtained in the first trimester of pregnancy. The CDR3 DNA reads TGTGCCAGCAGCCAAGACGAGGGGGTTAACACAGATACGCAGTATTTT. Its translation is CASSQDEGVNTDTQYF.